Below, one T cell receptor (beta chain) is given with its context. This clone has just one count. This receptor's antigen is unknown. Nothing much larger sits one base from this clone, and base qualities are not available. Separate from the approximately 700-subject first cohort, the validation cohort of some 130 subjects was the group to which the donors belonged. Inclusive of the bounding cysteine and phenylalanine, the CDR3 is 15 residues long. Here the CDR3 DNA is all that survives: 45 bases in frame from base 1. Based on the germline V gene, the CDR1 and CDR2 sequences are MNHEY and SVGAGI. V is pruned by 1 base and J by 3 bases, leaving 2 bases of the junction without a gene match. These data come from a study of cytomegalovirus exposure and HLA in healthy donors (dated by TCRdb to the late 2010s). With regard to the full study: The 666 repertoires of the first cohort and the roughly 120 validation repertoires were produced on the same platform, according to a later analysis. The study aimed to test whether signatures of past pathogen exposure could be identified by cataloging public T cell receptors. A separate validation cohort of 100 to 150 different subjects was used in addition to the approximately 610-subject first cohort. To predict cytomegalovirus infection status, the study combined high-throughput TCR immunosequencing, statistical association of individual TCRs with disease status, and machine learning.

Libraries came from the immunoSEQ multiplex PCR assay. Concerning the study's data processing: A statistical classification framework was built for diagnosing cytomegalovirus status from the catalog of TCR beta chain sequences. This is the immuneACCESS table as TCRdb keeps it, with only in-frame sequences that have V and J called. A part of the clones is gone; compared with another copy, unresolved V genes explain less than half, and the rest is unexplained. That table is the source of V, J and clone size, and D and trimming were worked out from the DNA. The table for this sample lists approximately 120,000 clones; about 89% of them were counted only once. The ten most abundant clones make up 1.5% to 2.5% of the sample. Beyond this particular receptor, the publication reports: Cytomegalovirus status was reported to be diagnosed by the classifier with high specificity and sensitivity in both the original and validation cohorts. The validation cohort had no HLA typing available for a later analysis, so co-occurrence within that cohort was assessed over all 120 repertoires. Most TCR sequences were seen in very few donors, while some public TCRs were found in many individuals. Of the cluster scores, around 95% were above 0 in a later analysis, which found that TCRs clustered in the first cohort also tended to co-occur in the roughly 130 validation repertoires. According to the authors, the approach could potentially be generalized to other disease states and immunological phenotypes. A few of the identified cytomegalovirus-associated TCR beta chains were confirmed in vitro to be specific for cytomegalovirus antigens. The study listed around 160 TCR beta chains as associated with cytomegalovirus.

Sample: PBMCs. The chain employs TRBV6-5 and TRBJ2-2, with 7 bases aligning to TRBD1. This TCR was sampled from a woman aged 18-30 years in good health and CMV-seronegative. The CDR3 corresponds to CASSYYTGDTGELFF. The sequenced DNA is TGTGCCAGCAGTTACTATACAGGGGACACCGGGGAGCTGTTTTTT.